A single sample gave rise to the 6 T cell receptor beta chains below, sequenced in a study of blood T cell repertoires in COVID-19. Generated by immunoSEQ multiplex PCR, the TCRdb table keeps only in-frame clones and is missing some. Of about 170,000 clones in the sample, 86% are singletons; the top ten hold 9.5% to 12%. Sequenced material: peripheral blood. All receptors come from a woman aged 55-69 years with COVID-19, enrolled during active disease.

The V gene is TRBV6-2 or TRBV6-3, the J gene TRBJ2-1, with a possible D match to TRBD2 (6 bases). V lost 5 bases, J lost 6 bases, and 11 bases lay in between. Germline V CDR1 and CDR2: MNHEY, SVGEGT. This CDR3 contains 13 residues. The CDR3 sequence is CASSLGGSNEQFF. The CDR3 nucleotides read TGTGCCAGCAGTCTTGGGGGGAGCAATGAGCAGTTCTTC.

The chain uses TRBV12-3 or TRBV12-4 and TRBJ1-1; D remains unclear. V lost 6 bases and J lost 1, with 9 bases in between. The CDR3 is made up of 13 amino acids. Here the CDR3 reads CASSRQANTEAFF. CDR3 nucleotide sequence: TGTGCCAGCAGCCGCCAGGCGAACACTGAAGCTTTCTTT.

This clone occurred once. The chain employs TRBV27 and TRBJ1-2; D is unclear. This CDR3 comprises 17 residues. The germline V gene has CDR1 MNHEY and CDR2 SMNVEV (reference sequence). V lost 2 bases and J 1 base, leaving 17 bases between the germline ends. CDR3 DNA sequence: TGTGCCAGCAGTTTACTCGATAACTACGCCAATAACTATGGCTACACCTTC. The encoded protein is CASSLLDNYANNYGYTF.

The genes are TRBV10-1 and TRBJ1-6; 8 bases fit TRBD1. The ends lost 6 bases at V and 7 bases at J; junction bases unmatched: 5. This CDR3 has 14 residues. Germline V gene lookup returns CDR1 WNHNN and CDR2 SYGVQD (reference sequence). CDR3 sequence reads: CASSPGQDNSPLHF. CDR3 nucleotide sequence: TGCGCCAGCAGCCCGGGACAGGACAATTCACCCCTCCACTTT.

The chain carries TRBV12-3 or TRBV12-4 and TRBJ2-5; D gene uncertain. The CDR3 covers 13 residues. V was cut by 2 bases and J by 2 bases, with 6 bases left in between. Written as DNA, the CDR3 is TGTGCCAGCAGTTTAACCAGTCAAGAGACCCAGTACTTC. Amino acids: CASSLTSQETQYF.

The chain recombines TRBV29-1 with TRBJ2-3; no clear D. The CDR3 spans 16 residues. CDR1 and CDR2 from the germline V gene are SQVTM and ANQGSEA. Deletions cut 3 bases from V and 3 bases from J, with 19 bases between. The CDR3: CSVDGPAEGRTDTQYF. As DNA, the CDR3 is TGCAGCGTTGACGGTCCTGCGGAAGGAAGGACAGATACGCAGTATTTT.